The 26 T cell receptor beta chains below were found in one sample sequenced in a study of T cells after yellow fever vaccination. From the 5' RACE reads, TCRdb called clonotypes with MiXCR, one entry per CDR3 protein. Here the sample spans some 670,000 distinct CDR3 sequences, about 12% being singletons. This specimen consisted of PBMCs, obtained on the day of the yellow fever booster vaccination. The receptors shown here come from a man aged 25-45 years who received the YFV17D yellow fever vaccine.

The chain employs TRBV4-1 and TRBJ2-1, with 9 bases fitting TRBD2. Germline V gives CDR1 MGHRA, CDR2 YSYEKL. Trimming took 4 bases from V and 8 from J; bases not matched to a gene: 9. This CDR3 region has 15 residues. CDR3 amino acids: CASSPTSGPGDEQFF. DNA for the CDR3: TGCGCCAGCAGCCCGACTAGCGGCCCGGGCGATGAGCAGTTCTTC.

The V call is TRBV11-3, the J call TRBJ2-3; D gene unclear. This CDR3 has 14 amino acids. V lost 3 bases to trimming and J lost 6 bases, with 13 bases between them. Per the germline V gene, CDR1 is SGHNT and CDR2 is YENEEA. Written as DNA, the CDR3 is TGTGCCAGCAGCTTTGACGACGGTAGCGATACGCAGTATTTT. This gives the protein CASSFDDGSDTQYF.

This clonotype was picked up a small number of times. This chain joins TRBV20-1 and TRBJ1-2; D remains ambiguous. Trimming removed 6 bases at V and 2 bases at J, with 10 bases between. CDR3 length: 12 residues. Looked up from germline, CDR1 is DFQATT and CDR2 is SNEGSKA (reference sequence). The CDR3 loop is CSAITGNYGYTF. Written as DNA, the CDR3 is TGCAGTGCCATTACTGGGAACTATGGCTACACCTTC.

The rearrangement links TRBV5-1 to TRBJ2-7; D gene uncertain. Matching the DNA end better, TRBJ2-5 makes the J call doubtful. Germline CDR1 and CDR2: SGHRS and YFSETQ. The CDR3 totals 13 residues. The CDR3 region has the DNA TGCGCCAGCAGCTTGGATGCGGCCGGGACCCAGTACTTC. The encoded protein is CASSLDAAGTQYF.

The rearrangement uses TRBV24-1 and TRBJ2-1; TRBD2 matches at 8 bases. Germline V gives CDR1 KGHDR, CDR2 SFDVKD. This CDR3 has 15 residues. V shed 10 bases, J shed 1 base, and the junction held 8 bases outside the gene matches. CDR3 in DNA: TGTGCCACTCACGGGGGGGACACTTCCTACAATGAGCAGTTCTTC. This codes for CATHGGDTSYNEQFF.

This clonotype was picked up a small number of times. The rearrangement uses TRBV5-8 and TRBJ2-7, with D possibly being TRBD1 or TRBD2 (5 bases each). Trimming cost V 0 bases and J 4 bases, with 14 bases left between them. The V gene's germline CDR1 is SGHTS and CDR2 YDEGEE. The CDR3 has 15 residues. CDR3 nucleotide sequence: TGTGCCAGCAGCTTGGGCCGACAGAGGGCATACGAGCAGTACTTC. As protein: CASSLGRQRAYEQYF. The variable domain in full, completed from reference TRBV5-8 and TRBJ2-7, reads EAGVTQSPTHLIKTRGQQATLRCSPISGHTSVYWYQQALGLGLQFLLWYDEGEERNRGNFPPRFSGRQFPNYSSELNVNALELEDSALYLCASSLGRQRAYEQYFGPGTRLTVT.

The rearrangement links TRBV7-2 to TRBJ1-1, with a weak D call TRBD1 (5 bases). Germline V lookup: CDR1 SGHTA, CDR2 FQGNSA. The CDR3 runs 15 residues. The V end lost 2 bases, the J end lost 3 bases, and 13 bases lay between the germline ends. CDR3 loop: CASSLRGTLDTEAFF. The CDR3, as DNA: TGTGCCAGCAGCTTACGGGGGACCCTGGACACTGAAGCTTTCTTT.

The chain uses TRBV4-3 and TRBJ2-6, with 9 positions matching TRBD2. The CDR3 totals 19 residues. J was trimmed by 1 base and V by 0 bases; bases with no gene match: 7. Germline-derived CDR1 and CDR2 are LGHNA and YSLEER. In DNA form, the CDR3 reads TGCGCCAGCAGCCAAGATGCGGGAGGGCCAGGGTCTGGGGCCAACGTCCTGACTTTC. Protein product: CASSQDAGGPGSGANVLTF.

The chain joins TRBV20-1 to TRBJ2-5; 11 positions agree with TRBD2. The CDR3 has 14 amino acids. Per germline, CDR1 DFQATT and CDR2 SNEGSKA (reference sequence). The junction had 3 bases not matched to a gene; V was cut back by 5 bases and J by 1 base. The CDR3 spells CSAGLAGRQETQYF. CDR3 sequence (DNA): TGCAGTGCTGGACTAGCGGGTCGCCAAGAGACCCAGTACTTC.

The table lists this clonotype with a few counts. The chain has TRBV20-1 and TRBJ2-3; TRBD2 matches at 15 bases. The CDR3 runs 15 residues. V dropped 5 bases and J dropped 4; count of bases not matched to a gene: 4. Germline CDR1 reads DFQATT; CDR2 reads SNEGSKA (reference sequence). CDR3 loop: CSAGLAGGLADTQYF. The CDR3 bases are TGCAGTGCTGGACTAGCGGGAGGGTTAGCAGATACGCAGTATTTT.

The rearrangement uses TRBV5-6 and TRBJ1-2; 7 positions match TRBD1. The trim removed 4 bases at V and 1 base at J, leaving 7 bases unmatched. Per germline, CDR1 SGHDT and CDR2 YYEEEE. This CDR3 has 15 residues. This chain's CDR3 is CASSGGTVNNYGYTF. The DNA of the CDR3 is TGTGCCAGCAGCGGCGGGACAGTGAATAACTATGGCTACACCTTC.

J is TRBJ2-7 and V is TRBV5-6, with 15 nucleotides matching TRBD2. In germline, CDR1 is SGHDT, CDR2 YYEEEE. V dropped 5 bases and J dropped 6; count of bases not matched to a gene: 12. The CDR3 covers 17 residues. CDR3 amino acids: CASRAGLAGGPGSEQYF. DNA of the CDR3: TGTGCCAGCAGGGCAGGACTAGCGGGAGGGCCAGGGAGCGAGCAGTACTTC.

There are a few counts of this clonotype. The V call is TRBV6-5, the J call TRBJ2-7; the D is unclear. The CDR3 consists of 15 residues. Germline V gene sequence: CDR1 MNHEY, CDR2 SVGAGI. Deletions cut 0 bases from V and 2 bases from J, with 11 bases between. The CDR3 coding sequence is TGTGCCAGCAGTTACTCCTTCCGACAAACCTACGAGCAGTACTTC. The encoded protein is CASSYSFRQTYEQYF.

The V gene is TRBV6-2 or TRBV6-3, the J gene TRBJ2-3; D unresolved. Trimming left V 6 bases short and J 2 bases short, with 15 bases between. This CDR3 contains 15 residues. Germline CDR1 and CDR2: MNHEY and SVGEGT. CDR3 protein: CASRALLADTDTQYF. CDR3 in DNA: TGTGCCAGCAGGGCACTCTTGGCAGACACAGATACGCAGTATTTT.

This clonotype was observed many times. V usage is TRBV7-9 and J usage is TRBJ2-1; tentatively, D is TRBD1 or TRBD2 (5 bases each). The germline V and J ends were trimmed by 11 bases and 5 bases, with 13 bases remaining between them. Per the germline V gene, CDR1 is SEHNR and CDR2 is FQNEAQ (reference sequence). CDR3 size: 12 residues. The CDR3 is CASGWGNNEQFF. Here the CDR3 DNA reads TGTGCCTCCGGGTGGGGGAACAATGAGCAGTTCTTC.

This clonotype showed up just a few times. V is TRBV5-1 and J is TRBJ2-1; 8 positions agree with TRBD2. V shed 4 bases and J 5 bases; nucleotides not matched to a gene: 8. The CDR3 runs to 15 residues. Germline V gene sequence: CDR1 SGHRS, CDR2 YFSETQ. CDR3 coding DNA: TGCGCCAGCAGCCCAGTGGCGGGAGGTGACAATGAGCAGTTCTTC. Residues: CASSPVAGGDNEQFF.

This clonotype was picked up a small number of times. In DNA, the CDR3 is TGCGCCAGCAGCTTGGAACCTCTTCTTACCCAGTACTTC. Its translation: CASSLEPLLTQYF. V and J are TRBV5-1 and TRBJ2-5; D unresolved. Between the trimmed V and J ends, which lost 0 bases and 8 bases, there was a span of 11 bases. Germline assignment: CDR1 SGHRS and CDR2 YFSETQ. The CDR3 is 13 residues long. The complete variable domain, with remaining parts taken from reference TRBV5-1 and TRBJ2-5, reads KAGVTQTPRYLIKTRGQQVTLSCSPISGHRSVSWYQQTPGQGLQFLFEYFSETQRNKGNFPGRFSGRQFSNSRSEMNVSTLELGDSALYLCASSLEPLLTQYFGPGTRLLVL.

This clonotype turned up a few times. The V gene is TRBV20-1, the J gene TRBJ2-3; TRBD2 matches 7 bases. J was trimmed by 8 bases and V by 5 bases; bases with no gene match: 13. CDR1 and CDR2 (germline): DFQATT, SNEGSKA (reference sequence). The CDR3 contains 14 residues. The DNA of the CDR3 is TGCAGTGCTCGGACGGCGGGAGCACGCGGTACGCAGTATTTT. It codes for CSARTAGARGTQYF.

This clonotype was seen ten or more times. The chain has TRBV6-6 and TRBJ2-1; TRBD1 matches 9 bases. The CDR3 runs 12 residues. Trimming removed 9 bases from V and 9 bases from J; junction bases left unmatched: 6. Germline-derived CDR1 and CDR2 are MNHNY and SVGAGI (reference sequence). CDR3 in amino acids: CARGQGWLEQFF. The CDR3 DNA reads TGTGCCAGGGGACAGGGATGGCTTGAGCAGTTCTTC.

At least ten counts were recorded for this clonotype. The chain carries TRBV5-1 and TRBJ2-5; 7 bases are a match to TRBD1. The CDR3 loop spans 13 amino acids. V shed 2 bases and J 7 bases; nucleotides not matched to a gene: 5. Germline V gene data show CDR1 as SGHRS and CDR2 as YFSETQ. CDR3 in amino acids: CASSFDREGTQYF. DNA of the CDR3: TGCGCCAGCAGCTTTGACAGGGAAGGGACCCAGTACTTC.

The V call is TRBV12-3 or TRBV12-4, the J call TRBJ2-5, with D perhaps TRBD2 (5 bases). The CDR3 consists of 14 residues. V lost 1 base, J lost 4 bases, and 10 bases lay in between. The CDR3 region is CASSLGGVIETQYF. CDR3 nucleotides: TGTGCCAGCAGTTTAGGGGGAGTGATAGAGACCCAGTACTTC.

This clonotype has more than one count but fewer than ten. This chain's CDR3 is CASSKGPVEETQYF. CDR3 DNA: TGTGCCAGCAGCAAGGGCCCGGTGGAAGAGACCCAGTACTTC. V and J are TRBV12-3 or TRBV12-4 and TRBJ2-5; D call uncertain. This CDR3 has 14 amino acids. Trimming stripped 6 bases from V and 3 bases from J, with 14 bases between.

This clonotype was counted only a few times. The rearrangement uses TRBV7-8 and TRBJ2-7; 7 bases fit TRBD1. The CDR3 contains 8 residues. In germline, CDR1 is SGHVS, CDR2 FQNEAQ. As DNA, the CDR3 is TGTGCCAGCAGCCAGACAGGGGTC. It yields the protein CASSQTGV.

V gene TRBV29-1 combines with J gene TRBJ2-6; no firm D call. The V gene's germline CDR1 is SQVTM and CDR2 ANQGSEA. The CDR3 length is 13 residues. With 7 bases removed from V and 0 bases from J, the gap between germline ends came to 7 bases. The CDR3 coding sequence is TGCAGCGCGATTTCCTCTGGGGCCAACGTCCTGACTTTC. Its protein is CSAISSGANVLTF.

A remark on this clonotype: One end of the junction does not line up with germline, which may come from a read error. The rearrangement uses TRBV20-1 and TRBJ2-4; 11 bases are shared with TRBD2. Germline lookup yields CDR1 DFQATT and CDR2 SNEGSKA (reference sequence). The CDR3 sequence is 18 residues long. The CDR3, as DNA: TGCTGTGCTAGAGGGCTAGCGGGAGGATCTAGGGCCAAAAACATTCAGTACTTC. Protein product: CCARGLAGGSRAKNIQYF.

V gene TRBV12-3 or TRBV12-4 combines with J gene TRBJ1-2, with 7 bases that match TRBD1. The CDR3 is 13 amino acids. The junction had 8 bases not matched to a gene; V was cut back by 5 bases and J by 8 bases. CDR3 sequence reads: CASSTDRDRGYTF. CDR3 DNA: TGTGCCAGCAGTACTGACAGGGACCGCGGCTACACCTTC.